This T cell receptor beta chain was documented in a study of metastatic and nonmetastatic thyroid tumors. Study-level information: Repertoires were compared across blood and tumor or nodule tissue from malignant and benign thyroid patients.

Per the original data handling: Using the CDR3 differences seen across clinicopathological groups, the authors built a distant-metastasis classifier for papillary thyroid cancer, which was meant to discriminate distant-metastatic patients. TCRdb called clones again from the PCR reads with MiXCR. These V and J calls rely on TCRdb rather than the paper's analysis. Among 9,000 to 9,500 clones, under 40% were seen once, and the ten largest hold around 15%. Study-level results: Versus benign nodules, malignant thyroid tumors reportedly had significantly higher TCR beta diversity, in blood and tumor.

CDR3 length equals 17 residues. Trimming removed 3 bases from V and 4 bases from J; junction bases left unmatched: 17. Germline V gene sequence: CDR1 DFQATT, CDR2 SNEGSKA (reference sequence). Thyroid surgery was performed in patients who had received no treatment beforehand. As regards this clone: Antigen: not known.

The sequenced sample was adjacent normal tissue. The chain couples TRBV20-1 to TRBJ1-2; 7 nucleotides align to TRBD1. The receptor's source is a female donor with papillary thyroid cancer or a benign thyroid nodule (not recorded which). Some clones in this sample may be carry-over from other donors' samples. CDR3 residues: CSASVFGQETFGYGYTF. CDR3 DNA: TGCAGTGCTAGCGTTTTCGGACAGGAGACATTTGGCTATGGCTACACCTTC.